A selection of T cell receptor beta chains follows, all from one sample in a study of CD8+CD57+ T cells in acquired aplastic anemia. TCRdb passed the reads through MiXCR, listing each CDR3 protein once. This sample has roughly 190,000 distinct CDR3 sequences; about 53% occur once, and the top ten carry roughly 15%. The sample consisted of sorted CD4+, CD8+, or CD8+CD57+ T cells (not recorded which) from PBMCs. These receptors all come from a human donor in good health, serving as a control. CDR3s include the opening cysteine and the closing phenylalanine or tryptophan. The D gene is left open where the match is weak. For some rows the clone size is stated as once, few or many, or as a class when expanded; others skip it.

len	d_gene	j_gene	v_gene	abundance	CDR3nt	CDR3aa
16	TRBD1	TRBJ1-2	TRBV18	many	TGTGCCAGCTCGCCAAACCTGGGAACAGGGGACTATGGCTACACCTTC	CASSPNLGTGDYGYTF
15	-	TRBJ2-2	TRBV2	-	TGTGCCAGCAGTGAGGGGGGGGGCCCGGTCGGGGAGCTGTTTTTT	CASSEGGGPVGELFF
10	-	TRBJ1-2	TRBV2	many	TGTGCCAGCGGCAGTTATGGCTACACCTTC	CASGSYGYTF
15	TRBD1	TRBJ1-6	TRBV7-8	-	TGTGCCAGCAGCGGCAGGGGGCCCCCTAATTCACCCCTCCACTTT	CASSGRGPPNSPLHF
15	TRBD1	TRBJ2-7	TRBV4-1	-	TGCGCCAGCAGCCAAGGGGCAGACAGGGCCTACGAGCAGTACTTC	CASSQGADRAYEQYF
11	-	TRBJ1-1	TRBV5-1	-	TGCGCCAGCAGCTTGGGTGGTTTAGCTTTCTTT	CASSLGGLAFF
13	-	TRBJ1-3	TRBV20-1	many	TGCAGTGCTAGAGACAACTCTGGAAACACCATATATTTT	CSARDNSGNTIYF
13	-	TRBJ1-5	TRBV3-1	many	TGTGCCAGCAGCCAAGTGGGAAGTCAGCCCCAGCATTTT	CASSQVGSQPQHF
15	TRBD1	TRBJ1-1	TRBV20-1	many	TGCAGTGCTAGAGCCCACGGACAGGGGGTCACTGAAGCTTTCTTT	CSARAHGQGVTEAFF
12	-	TRBJ2-7	TRBV7-3	few	TGTGCCAGCTCCGAACGGGGATACGAGCAGTACTTC	CASSERGYEQYF
15	-	TRBJ1-2	TRBV5-1	-	TGCGCCAGCAGCTTGGAGACGGGAGCTAACTATGGCTACACCTTC	CASSLETGANYGYTF
16	-	TRBJ2-1	TRBV5-1	-	TGCGCCAGCAGCTTCAGTAAGTTTATCCCTACAAGGGTGCAGTTCTTC	CASSFSKFIPTRVQFF
14	TRBD1	TRBJ1-2	TRBV9	few	TGTGCCAGCAGCGTAGGACAGGGGGTGCATGGCTACACCTTC	CASSVGQGVHGYTF
17	-	TRBJ1-2	TRBV7-6	many	TGTGCCAGCAGCTTAGTCCAACAGGCGCCTTCCGACTATGGCTACACCTTC	CASSLVQQAPSDYGYTF
15	TRBD1	TRBJ2-7	TRBV2	-	TGTGCCAGCAGGAATAGGACAGGGGTCTCCTACGAGCAGTACTTC	CASRNRTGVSYEQYF
14	TRBD1	TRBJ1-4	TRBV10-3	-	TGTGCCATCAAGCCGGGACAGGGGAATGAAAAACTGTTTTTT	CAIKPGQGNEKLFF
14	TRBD1	TRBJ2-5	TRBV29-1	-	TGCAGCGTTGAGGATGGACAGGGGAAAGAGACCCAGTACTTC	CSVEDGQGKETQYF
15	-	TRBJ1-5	TRBV3-1	few	TGTGCCAGCAGCCAAGGGGCAGGGTACAATCAGCCCCAGCATTTT	CASSQGAGYNQPQHF
13	-	TRBJ2-7	TRBV20-1	-	TGCAGTGCTCGGGCCGGGAGAACCTACGAGCAGTACTTC	CSARAGRTYEQYF
19	TRBD1	TRBJ2-6	TRBV10-3	-	TGTGCCATCAGTGAGTCCCGGGACAGGAGACCGTCTGGGGCCAACGTCCTGACTTTC	CAISESRDRRPSGANVLTF
11	-	TRBJ1-1	TRBV6-1	many	TGTGCCAGCAAGGAGGACACTGAAGCTTTCTTT	CASKEDTEAFF
13	-	TRBJ2-7	TRBV9	-	TGTGCCAGCAGCGGACAGCCAGAGTCCGAGCAGTACTTC	CASSGQPESEQYF
14	-	TRBJ2-5	TRBV7-6	many	TGTGCCAGCAGCTTAGGCAGGGTCCAAGAGACCCAGTACTTC	CASSLGRVQETQYF
15	-	TRBJ2-5	TRBV10-3	-	TGTGCCAGCAGACCAGGGGTAGTGGGTCAAGAGACCCAGTACTTC	CASRPGVVGQETQYF
13	-	TRBJ2-5	TRBV10-1	once	TGCGCCAGCAGTGATGGCGGGGAAGAGACCCAGTACTTC	CASSDGGEETQYF
11	-	TRBJ2-1	TRBV24-1	-	TGTGCCACCAGTAGTCTGCGTGAGCAGTTCTTC	CATSSLREQFF
18	TRBD2	TRBJ2-2	TRBV19	many	TGTGCCAGTAGTATAGTAGGTAGCGGGGGCCAGAACACCGGGGAGCTGTTTTTT	CASSIVGSGGQNTGELFF
13	TRBD1	TRBJ1-2	TRBV2	-	TGTGCCAGCAGTTACAGGGGGGACTATGGCTACACCTTC	CASSYRGDYGYTF
11	TRBD2	TRBJ2-7	TRBV12-5	-	TGTGCTAGTGGTTTCGGGGGGTGGGAGTACTTC	CASGFGGWEYF
18	-	TRBJ2-5	TRBV20-1	many	TGCAGTGCTAGAGAGCGGTTGGCGCGGGGGCCAGCCCAAGAGACCCAGTACTTC	CSARERLARGPAQETQYF
13	-	TRBJ2-5	TRBV19	-	TGTGCCTGTACGGCCAGACAGCAAGAGACCCAGTACTTC	CACTARQQETQYF
13	TRBD1	TRBJ1-2	TRBV25-1	few	TGTGCCAGCAGTGAAGTAACAGGGGATGGCTACACCTTC	CASSEVTGDGYTF
14	TRBD1	TRBJ1-6	TRBV20-1	many	TGCAGTGCTAGAACAGGGGCAAATAATTCACCCCTCCACTTT	CSARTGANNSPLHF
13	TRBD2	TRBJ2-1	TRBV2	many	TGTGCCAGCACCCTGGGGCGGGGGGCTCAGCAGTTCTTC	CASTLGRGAQQFF
14	TRBD2	TRBJ2-2	TRBV7-6	-	TGCGCCAGCGAAGGAGCGGGGGACACCGGGGAGCTGTTTTTT	CASEGAGDTGELFF
15	TRBD2	TRBJ2-5	TRBV5-5	many	TGTGCCAGCAGCTCAATTAGCGGGGGCCAAGAGACCCAGTACTTC	CASSSISGGQETQYF
16	-	TRBJ2-1	TRBV20-1	many	TGCAGTGTCCGGACTACTGGGGCTAGCTCCTACAATGAGCAGTTCTTC	CSVRTTGASSYNEQFF
13	-	TRBJ1-2	TRBV7-2	many	TGTGCCAGCAGCTCCCCAGGGTTCTATGGCTACACCTTC	CASSSPGFYGYTF
14	-	TRBJ1-6	TRBV20-1	many	TGCAGTGCTACCCGGGGAGGGTATAATTCACCCCTCCACTTT	CSATRGGYNSPLHF
12	-	TRBJ2-1	TRBV13	-	TGTGCCAGCAGCTTAGTGGGGAATGAGCAGTTCTTC	CASSLVGNEQFF
14	TRBD2	TRBJ2-3	TRBV19	many	TGTGCCAGTAGTCGGACTAGCGGGAGGGATACGCAGTATTTT	CASSRTSGRDTQYF
13	TRBD1	TRBJ1-2	TRBV7-9	-	TGTGCCAGCAGCGATCGGGACAGTGGTGGCTACACATTC	CASSDRDSGGYTF